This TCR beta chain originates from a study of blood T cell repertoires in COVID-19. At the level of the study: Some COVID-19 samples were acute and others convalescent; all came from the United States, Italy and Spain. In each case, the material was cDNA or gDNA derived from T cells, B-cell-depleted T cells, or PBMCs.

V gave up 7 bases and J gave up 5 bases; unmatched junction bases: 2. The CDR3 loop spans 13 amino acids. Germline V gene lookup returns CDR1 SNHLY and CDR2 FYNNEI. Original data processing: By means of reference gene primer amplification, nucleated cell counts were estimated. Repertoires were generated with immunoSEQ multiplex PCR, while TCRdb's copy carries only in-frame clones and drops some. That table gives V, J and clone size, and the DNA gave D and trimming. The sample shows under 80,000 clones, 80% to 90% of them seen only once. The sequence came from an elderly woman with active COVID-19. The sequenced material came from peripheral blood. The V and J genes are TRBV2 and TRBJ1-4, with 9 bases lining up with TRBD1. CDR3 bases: TGTGCCAGCACCGGGACAGGGAATGAAAAACTGTTTTTT. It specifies CASTGTGNEKLFF.